The clone carrying this T cell receptor beta chain was detected only a few times. The source of the sample is a study of blood T cells in healthy people across ages. CDR1 is DFQATT, CDR2 SNEGSKA, per germline (reference sequence). Trimming cost V 5 bases and J 6 bases, with 18 bases left between them. The CDR3 covers 14 residues. A J-beta primer mix and a sample-barcoded 5' primer were used in a second PCR of about 7 to 12 cycles. Via MiXCR, TCRdb re-called the 5' RACE reads, giving one row per CDR3 protein. The data show approximately 1,100,000 distinct CDR3 sequences, with 35% to 50% seen just once and about 19% held by the top ten.

The sequence was obtained from a woman in her sixties or seventies in good health. This chain joins TRBV20-1 and TRBJ2-3; D is unresolved. Input material: blood. The CDR3 spells CSARQSFIGDTQYF. The CDR3 DNA reads as TGCAGTGCTCGGCAGTCTTTTATTGGGGATACGCAGTATTTT.